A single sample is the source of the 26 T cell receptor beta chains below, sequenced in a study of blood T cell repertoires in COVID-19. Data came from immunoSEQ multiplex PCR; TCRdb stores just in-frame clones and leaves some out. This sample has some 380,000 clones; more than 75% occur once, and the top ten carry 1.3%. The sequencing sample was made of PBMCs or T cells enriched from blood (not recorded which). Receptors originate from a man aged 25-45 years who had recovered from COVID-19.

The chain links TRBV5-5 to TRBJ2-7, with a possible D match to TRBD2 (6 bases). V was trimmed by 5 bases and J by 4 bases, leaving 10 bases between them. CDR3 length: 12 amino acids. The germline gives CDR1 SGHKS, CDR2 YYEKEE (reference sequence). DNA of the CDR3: TGTGCCAGCAGAGTCGGGGGTTACGAGCAGTACTTC. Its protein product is CASRVGGYEQYF.

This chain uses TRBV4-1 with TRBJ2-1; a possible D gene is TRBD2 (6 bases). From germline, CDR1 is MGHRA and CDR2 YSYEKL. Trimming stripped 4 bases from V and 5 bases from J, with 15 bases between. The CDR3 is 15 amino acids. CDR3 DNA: TGCGCCAGCAGCCGCACGGGACTCCCCAACAATGAGCAGTTCTTC. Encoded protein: CASSRTGLPNNEQFF.

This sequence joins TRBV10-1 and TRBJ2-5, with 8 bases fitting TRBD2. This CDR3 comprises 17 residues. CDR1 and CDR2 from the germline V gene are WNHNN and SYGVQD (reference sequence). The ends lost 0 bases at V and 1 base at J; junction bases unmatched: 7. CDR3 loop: CASSESTQRGPQETQYF. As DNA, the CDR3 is TGCGCCAGCAGTGAGTCGACCCAGCGGGGGCCCCAAGAGACCCAGTACTTC.

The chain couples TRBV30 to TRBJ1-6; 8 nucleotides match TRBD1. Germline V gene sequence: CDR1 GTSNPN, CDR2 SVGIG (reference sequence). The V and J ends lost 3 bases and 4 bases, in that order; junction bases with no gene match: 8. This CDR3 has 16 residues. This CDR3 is CAWSHTGQVYNSPLHF. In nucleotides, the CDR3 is TGTGCCTGGAGCCACACGGGACAGGTTTATAATTCACCCCTCCACTTT.

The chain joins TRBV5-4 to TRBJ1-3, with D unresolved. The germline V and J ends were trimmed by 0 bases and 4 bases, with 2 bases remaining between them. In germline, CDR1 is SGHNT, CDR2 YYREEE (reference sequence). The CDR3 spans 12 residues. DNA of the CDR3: TGTGCCAGCAGCTTGGCAGGAAACACCATATATTTT. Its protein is CASSLAGNTIYF.

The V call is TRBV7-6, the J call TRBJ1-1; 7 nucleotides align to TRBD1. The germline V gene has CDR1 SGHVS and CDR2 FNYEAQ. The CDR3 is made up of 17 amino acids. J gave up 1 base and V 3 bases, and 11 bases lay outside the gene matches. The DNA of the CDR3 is TGTGCCAGCAGCTTTTTGCCGGGACAGCCCACGAACACTGAAGCTTTCTTT. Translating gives CASSFLPGQPTNTEAFF.

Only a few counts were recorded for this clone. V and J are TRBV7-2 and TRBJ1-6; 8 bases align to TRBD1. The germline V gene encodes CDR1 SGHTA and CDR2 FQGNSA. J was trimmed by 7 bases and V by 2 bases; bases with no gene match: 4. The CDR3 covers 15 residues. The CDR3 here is CASSLIQGANSPLHF. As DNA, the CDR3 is TGTGCCAGCAGCTTAATTCAGGGGGCAAATTCACCCCTCCACTTT.

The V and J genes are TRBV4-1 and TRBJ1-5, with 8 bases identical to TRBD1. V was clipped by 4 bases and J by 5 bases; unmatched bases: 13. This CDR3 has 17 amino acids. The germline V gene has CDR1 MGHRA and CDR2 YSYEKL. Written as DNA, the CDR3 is TGCGCCAGCAGCCCCGATCCGGGACAGGAAGGGTATCAGCCCCAGCATTTT. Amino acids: CASSPDPGQEGYQPQHF.

The CDR3 DNA sequence: TGTGCCATCAGTCCGACCAGGGTCTCATCCTACAATGAGCAGTTCTTC. As protein: CAISPTRVSSYNEQFF. The genes are TRBV10-3 and TRBJ2-1; D is possibly TRBD1 (5 bases). The CDR3 runs to 16 residues. Germline CDR1 reads ENHRY; CDR2 reads SYGVKD. V dropped 5 bases and J dropped 1 base, with 15 bases sitting between them.

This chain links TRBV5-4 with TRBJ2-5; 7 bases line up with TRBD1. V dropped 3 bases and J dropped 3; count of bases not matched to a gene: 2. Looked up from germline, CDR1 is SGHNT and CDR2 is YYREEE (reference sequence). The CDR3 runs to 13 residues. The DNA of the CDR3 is TGTGCCAGCAGCTACGGACAGGAAGAGACCCAGTACTTC. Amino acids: CASSYGQEETQYF.

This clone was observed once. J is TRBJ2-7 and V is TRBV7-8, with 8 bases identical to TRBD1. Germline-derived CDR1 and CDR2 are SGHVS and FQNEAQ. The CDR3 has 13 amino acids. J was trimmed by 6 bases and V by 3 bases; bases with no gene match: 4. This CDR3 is CASSFGQGGEQYF. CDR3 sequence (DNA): TGTGCCAGCAGCTTCGGACAGGGTGGCGAGCAGTACTTC.

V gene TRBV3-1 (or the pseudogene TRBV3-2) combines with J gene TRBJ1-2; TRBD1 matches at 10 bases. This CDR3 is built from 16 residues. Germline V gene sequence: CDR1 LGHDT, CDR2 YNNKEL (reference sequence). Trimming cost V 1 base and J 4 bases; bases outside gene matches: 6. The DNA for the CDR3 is TGTGCCAGCAGCCAAGCGCTGACAGGGGGCGTCTATGGCTACACCTTC. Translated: CASSQALTGGVYGYTF.

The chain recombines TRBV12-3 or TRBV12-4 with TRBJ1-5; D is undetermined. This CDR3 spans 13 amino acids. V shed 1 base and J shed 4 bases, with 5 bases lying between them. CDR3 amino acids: CASSLDSNQPQHF. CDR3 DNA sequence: TGTGCCAGCAGTTTAGACAGTAATCAGCCCCAGCATTTT.

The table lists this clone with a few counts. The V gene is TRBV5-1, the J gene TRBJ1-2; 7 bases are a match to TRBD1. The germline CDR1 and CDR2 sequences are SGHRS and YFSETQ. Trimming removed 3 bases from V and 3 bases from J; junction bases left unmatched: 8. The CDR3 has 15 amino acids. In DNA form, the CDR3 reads TGCGCCAGCAGCTCGGGACAGACCCACCACTATGGCTACACCTTC. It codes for CASSSGQTHHYGYTF.

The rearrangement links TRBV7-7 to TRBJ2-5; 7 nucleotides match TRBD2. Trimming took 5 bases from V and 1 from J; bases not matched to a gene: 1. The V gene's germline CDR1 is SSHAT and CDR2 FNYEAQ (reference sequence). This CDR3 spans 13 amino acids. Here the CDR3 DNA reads TGTGCCAGCAGCCGGACTAGCCAAGAGACCCAGTACTTC. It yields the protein CASSRTSQETQYF.

CDR3 DNA sequence: TGCGCCAGCAGCCAAGGAGAGGGCTCTTACGAGCAGTACTTC. Translation gives CASSQGEGSYEQYF. The genes are TRBV4-1 and TRBJ2-7, with TRBD2 as a possible D gene (5 bases). Germline loops: CDR1 MGHRA, CDR2 YSYEKL. The CDR3 sequence is 14 residues long. Trimming pared 1 base from V and 4 bases from J, leaving 11 bases between.

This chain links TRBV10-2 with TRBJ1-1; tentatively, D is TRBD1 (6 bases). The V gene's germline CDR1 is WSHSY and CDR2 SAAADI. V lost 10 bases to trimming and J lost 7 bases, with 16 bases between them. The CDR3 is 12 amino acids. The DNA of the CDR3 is TGCGCCACCATACAGGGTGCGAATGAAGCTTTCTTT. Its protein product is CATIQGANEAFF.

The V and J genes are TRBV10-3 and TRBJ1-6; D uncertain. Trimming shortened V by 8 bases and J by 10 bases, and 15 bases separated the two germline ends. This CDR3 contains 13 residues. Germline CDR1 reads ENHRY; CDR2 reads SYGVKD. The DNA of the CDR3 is TGTGCCATCGGACTGGGTTTTGGGTCACCCCTCCACTTT. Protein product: CAIGLGFGSPLHF.

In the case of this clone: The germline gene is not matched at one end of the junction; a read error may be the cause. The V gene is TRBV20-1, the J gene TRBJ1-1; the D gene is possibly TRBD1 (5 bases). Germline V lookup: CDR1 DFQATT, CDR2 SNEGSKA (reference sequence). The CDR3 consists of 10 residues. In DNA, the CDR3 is TGCAGTGCTAGAGGACAGATCATCCTCTTT. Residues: CSARGQIILF.

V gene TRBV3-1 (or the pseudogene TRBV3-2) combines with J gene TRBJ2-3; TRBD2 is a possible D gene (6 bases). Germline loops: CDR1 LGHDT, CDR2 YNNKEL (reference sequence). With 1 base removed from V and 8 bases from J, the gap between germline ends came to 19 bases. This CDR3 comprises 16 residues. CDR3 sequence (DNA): TGTGCCAGCAGCCAAGCAGGCAGGGTGCGGGGCGGTACGCAGTATTTT. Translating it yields CASSQAGRVRGGTQYF.

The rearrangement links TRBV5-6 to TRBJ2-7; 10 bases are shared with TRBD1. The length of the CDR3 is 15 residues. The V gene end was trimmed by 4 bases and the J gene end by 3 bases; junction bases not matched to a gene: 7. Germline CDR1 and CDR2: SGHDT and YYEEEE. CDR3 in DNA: TGTGCCAGCAGCGTCCGACAGGGGGCGTACTACGAGCAGTACTTC. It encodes CASSVRQGAYYEQYF.

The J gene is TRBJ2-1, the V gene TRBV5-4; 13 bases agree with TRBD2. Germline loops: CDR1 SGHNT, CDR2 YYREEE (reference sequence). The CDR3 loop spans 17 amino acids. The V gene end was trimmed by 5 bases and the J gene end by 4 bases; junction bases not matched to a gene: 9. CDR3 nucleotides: TGTGCCAGCAGTCCCACTAGCGGGGGGGCCGGTTACAATGAGCAGTTCTTC. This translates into CASSPTSGGAGYNEQFF. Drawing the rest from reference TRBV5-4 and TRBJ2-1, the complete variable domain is ETGVTQSPTHLIKTRGQQVTLRCSSQSGHNTVSWYQQALGQGPQFIFQYYREEENGRGNFPPRFSGLQFPNYSSELNVNALELDDSALYLCASSPTSGGAGYNEQFFGPGTRLTVL.

The CDR3 sequence: CAWEGQGVSPLHF. As DNA, the CDR3 is TGTGCCTGGGAAGGACAGGGAGTTTCACCCCTCCACTTT. The chain uses TRBV30 and TRBJ1-6; 8 bases match TRBD1. V lost 5 bases to trimming and J lost 9 bases; unmatched junction nucleotides: 6. From germline, CDR1 is GTSNPN and CDR2 SVGIG (reference sequence). The CDR3 loop spans 13 amino acids.

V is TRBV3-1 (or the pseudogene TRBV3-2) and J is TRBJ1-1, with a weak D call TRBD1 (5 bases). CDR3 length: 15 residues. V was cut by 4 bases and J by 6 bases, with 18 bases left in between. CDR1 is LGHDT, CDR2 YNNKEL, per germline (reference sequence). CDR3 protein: CASSLASGGRAEAFF. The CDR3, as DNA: TGTGCCAGCAGCCTAGCAAGTGGGGGGAGGGCTGAAGCTTTCTTT.

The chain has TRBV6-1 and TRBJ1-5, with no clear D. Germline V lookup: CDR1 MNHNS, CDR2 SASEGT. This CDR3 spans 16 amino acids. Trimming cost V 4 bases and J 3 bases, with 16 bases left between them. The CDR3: CASSVLRDSYNQPQHF. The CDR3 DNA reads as TGTGCCAGCAGTGTTCTCAGAGACTCATACAATCAGCCCCAGCATTTT.

CDR3 DNA sequence: TGTGCCACCAGCAGAGAGCGGACAGTTGGAGGTGGCTACACCTTC. Amino acids: CATSRERTVGGGYTF. The rearrangement links TRBV15 to TRBJ1-2, with D possibly matching TRBD1 (6 bases). The CDR3 is 15 amino acids. The V end lost 0 bases, the J end lost 7 bases, and 15 bases lay between the germline ends. Per the germline V gene, CDR1 is LNHNV and CDR2 is YYDKDF (reference sequence).